This TCR beta chain was found in a study of long-term antiretroviral therapy in people with HIV. Per the germline V gene, CDR1 is SGHVS and CDR2 is FQNEAQ. CDR3 length: 14 amino acids. V was clipped by 5 bases and J by 6 bases, with 17 bases between them. Every HIV-positive participant received treatment in the United States. Running of the v3.0 immunoSEQ assay took place at survey level. Some clones are missing from TCRdb's copy, which holds only in-frame ones; the method was immunoSEQ multiplex PCR. The sample consists of around 16,000 clones, over 75% of them appearing once. The chain couples TRBV7-8 to TRBJ2-7; tentative D call: TRBD2 (6 bases). This sequence originates from a man aged 50 to 60 with HIV. Here the sequenced sample was unsorted PBMCs, taken 0.7 years before starting antiretroviral therapy. DNA for the CDR3: TGTGCCAGCAGCACGCGGGACTCCCCGACCGAGCAGTACTTC. As protein: CASSTRDSPTEQYF.